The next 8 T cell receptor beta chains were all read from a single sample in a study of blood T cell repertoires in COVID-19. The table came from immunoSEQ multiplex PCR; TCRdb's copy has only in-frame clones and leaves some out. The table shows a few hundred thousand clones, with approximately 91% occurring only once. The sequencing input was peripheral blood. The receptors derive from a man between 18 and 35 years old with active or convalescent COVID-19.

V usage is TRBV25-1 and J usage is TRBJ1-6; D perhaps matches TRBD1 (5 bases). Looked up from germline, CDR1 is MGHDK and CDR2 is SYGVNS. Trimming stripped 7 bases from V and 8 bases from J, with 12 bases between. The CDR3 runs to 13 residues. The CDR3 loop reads CASMWGLYSPLHF. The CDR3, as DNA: TGTGCCAGCATGTGGGGACTTTATTCACCCCTCCACTTT.

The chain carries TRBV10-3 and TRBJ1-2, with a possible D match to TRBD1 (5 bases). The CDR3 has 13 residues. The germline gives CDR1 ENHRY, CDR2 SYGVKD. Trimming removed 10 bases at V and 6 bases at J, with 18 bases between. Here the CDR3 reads CATIGGVRNGYTF. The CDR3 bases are TGTGCCACCATCGGAGGGGTCCGAAATGGCTACACCTTC.

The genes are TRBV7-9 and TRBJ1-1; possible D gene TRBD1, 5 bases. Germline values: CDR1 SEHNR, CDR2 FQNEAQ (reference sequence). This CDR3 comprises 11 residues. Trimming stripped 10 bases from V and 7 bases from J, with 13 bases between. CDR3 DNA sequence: TGTGCCATCAAGAGACAGTTTGAAGCTTTCTTT. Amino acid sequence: CAIKRQFEAFF. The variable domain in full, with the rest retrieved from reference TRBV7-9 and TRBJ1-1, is DTGVSQNPRHKITKRGQNVTFRCDPISEHNRLYWYRQTLGQGPEFLTYFQNEAQLEKSRLLSDRFSAERPKGSFSTLEIQRTEQGDSAMYLCAIKRQFEAFFGQGTRLTVV.

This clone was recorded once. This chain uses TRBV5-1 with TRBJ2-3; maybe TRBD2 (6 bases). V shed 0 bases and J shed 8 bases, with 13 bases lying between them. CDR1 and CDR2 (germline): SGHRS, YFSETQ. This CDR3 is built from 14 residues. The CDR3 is CASSLGDSLVTQYF. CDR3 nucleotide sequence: TGCGCCAGCAGCTTGGGGGACTCCTTAGTTACGCAGTATTTT. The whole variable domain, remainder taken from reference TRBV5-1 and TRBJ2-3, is KAGVTQTPRYLIKTRGQQVTLSCSPISGHRSVSWYQQTPGQGLQFLFEYFSETQRNKGNFPGRFSGRQFSNSRSEMNVSTLELGDSALYLCASSLGDSLVTQYFGPGTRLTVL.

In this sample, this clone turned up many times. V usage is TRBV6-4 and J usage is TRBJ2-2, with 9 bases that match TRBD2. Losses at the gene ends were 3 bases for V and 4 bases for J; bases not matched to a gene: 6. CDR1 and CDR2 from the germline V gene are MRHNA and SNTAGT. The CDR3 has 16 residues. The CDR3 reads CASSEEAGGGTGELFF. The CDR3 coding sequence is TGTGCCAGCAGTGAAGAAGCGGGGGGTGGCACCGGGGAGCTGTTTTTT.

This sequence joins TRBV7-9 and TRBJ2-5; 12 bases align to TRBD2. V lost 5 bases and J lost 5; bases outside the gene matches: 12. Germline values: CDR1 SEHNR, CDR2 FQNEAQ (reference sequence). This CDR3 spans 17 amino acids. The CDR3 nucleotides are TGTGCCAGCAGCGTGACTAGCGGGGGTGGGTCGGTCGAGACCCAGTACTTC. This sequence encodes CASSVTSGGGSVETQYF.

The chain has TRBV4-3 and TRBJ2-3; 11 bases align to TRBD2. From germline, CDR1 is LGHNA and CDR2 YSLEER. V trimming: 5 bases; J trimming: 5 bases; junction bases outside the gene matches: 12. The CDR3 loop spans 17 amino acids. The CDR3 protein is CASSGSGSGGGIDTQYF. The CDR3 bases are TGCGCCAGCAGCGGGTCCGGTAGCGGGGGGGGGATAGATACGCAGTATTTT.

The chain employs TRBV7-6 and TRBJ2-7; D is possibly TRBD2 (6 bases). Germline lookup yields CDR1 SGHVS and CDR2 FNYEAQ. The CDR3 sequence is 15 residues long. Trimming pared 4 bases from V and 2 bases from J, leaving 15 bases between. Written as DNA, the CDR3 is TGTGCCAGCAGCTCCGAGGCGGGGATCACCTACGAGCAGTACTTC. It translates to CASSSEAGITYEQYF.